The 16 T cell receptor beta chains listed next were all sequenced from one sample in a study of blood T cell repertoires in COVID-19 (dated by TCRdb to the early 2020s). Library method: the immunoSEQ multiplex PCR assay. This is the immuneACCESS table as TCRdb keeps it, with only in-frame sequences that have V and J called. A part of the clones is gone; compared with another copy, unresolved V genes explain less than half, and the rest is unexplained. The sample data list 150,000 to 200,000 clones, and over 60% of these were observed just once. More than 25% of the sample belongs to the ten largest clones. Sequencing was performed on peripheral blood. These receptor sequences come from a woman in her 70s with acute or convalescent COVID-19.

This clone was seen just once. CDR3 DNA: TGTGCCTGGAGTGTAACTTCGGAAGCTTTCTTT. Its translation is CAWSVTSEAFF. The chain links TRBV30 to TRBJ1-1, with D uncertain. Germline lookup yields CDR1 GTSNPN and CDR2 SVGIG (reference sequence). This CDR3 is 11 amino acids long. Trimming pared 0 bases from V and 8 bases from J, leaving 7 bases between.

The genes are TRBV7-6 and TRBJ1-4; 9 nucleotides agree with TRBD1. The V gene's germline CDR1 is SGHVS and CDR2 FNYEAQ. Trimming took 4 bases from V and 8 from J; bases not matched to a gene: 8. The CDR3 extends over 15 amino acids. The CDR3 coding sequence is TGTGCCAGCAGCTCGAGGACAGGGGTAGGAGAAAAACTGTTTTTT. Its protein is CASSSRTGVGEKLFF.

V is TRBV29-1 and J is TRBJ1-1, with a tentative D call TRBD1 (6 bases). Germline CDR1 is SQVTM and CDR2 is ANQGSEA. Trimming shortened V by 2 bases and J by 1 base, and 8 bases separated the two germline ends. The CDR3 contains 13 residues. The CDR3 coding sequence is TGCAGCGTTGAAACAGGGAGGAACACTGAAGCTTTCTTT. Its protein product is CSVETGRNTEAFF.

V is TRBV19 and J is TRBJ1-2; 7 nucleotides align to TRBD1. The CDR3 has 14 amino acids. Trimming cost V 5 bases and J 4 bases; bases outside gene matches: 7. Germline CDR1 reads LNHDA; CDR2 reads SQIVND (reference sequence). The CDR3 DNA follows: TGTGCCAGTAGTCAACAGACAGGGCCCTATGGCTACACCTTC. Translating it yields CASSQQTGPYGYTF.

This clone was seen only once. The chain has TRBV19 and TRBJ2-5, with 8 bases that match TRBD2. This CDR3 has 17 amino acids. Losses at the gene ends were 5 bases for V and 1 base for J; bases not matched to a gene: 12. In germline, CDR1 is LNHDA, CDR2 SQIVND (reference sequence). The CDR3 DNA is TGTGCCAGTAGTTTGGGGGAAACGCTAGCGGGCCAAGAGACCCAGTACTTC. Its protein product is CASSLGETLAGQETQYF.

This chain joins TRBV5-8 and TRBJ2-5; 7 nucleotides line up with TRBD1. V lost 9 bases and J lost 5; bases outside the gene matches: 10. This CDR3 spans 13 amino acids. Per the germline V gene, CDR1 is SGHTS and CDR2 is YDEGEE. CDR3 residues: CATRNRGKETQYF. CDR3 bases: TGTGCCACCCGTAACAGGGGCAAGGAGACCCAGTACTTC.

In this sample, this clone turned up a few times. The chain carries TRBV4-1 and TRBJ2-7; D remains unclear. Deletions cut 0 bases from V and 2 bases from J, with 11 bases between. CDR1 and CDR2 from the germline V gene are MGHRA and YSYEKL. CDR3 length: 15 residues. The CDR3 sequence is CASSQEEHEAYEQYF. CDR3 DNA: TGCGCCAGCAGCCAAGAAGAACACGAAGCCTACGAGCAGTACTTC.

CDR3 sequence (DNA): TGTGCCAGTAGCAAAGACAGGGGAACAGATACGCAGTATTTT. Encoded protein: CASSKDRGTDTQYF. The rearrangement uses TRBV19 and TRBJ2-3; 8 positions match TRBD1. V gave up 6 bases and J gave up 3 bases; unmatched junction bases: 5. Looked up from germline, CDR1 is LNHDA and CDR2 is SQIVND (reference sequence). This CDR3 region has 14 residues. Drawing the rest from reference TRBV19 and TRBJ2-3, the complete variable domain is DGGITQSPKYLFRKEGQNVTLSCEQNLNHDAMYWYRQDPGQGLRLIYYSQIVNDFQKGDIAEGYSVSREKKESFPLTVTSAQKNPTAFYLCASSKDRGTDTQYFGPGTRLTVL.

J is TRBJ2-7 and V is TRBV7-9; TRBD2 might be the D (6 bases). Trimming shortened V by 5 bases and J by 6 bases, and 17 bases separated the two germline ends. The CDR3 extends over 14 amino acids. Germline V gene sequence: CDR1 SEHNR, CDR2 FQNEAQ (reference sequence). CDR3 sequence (DNA): TGTGCCAGCAGCCTGGAGGGGTTTGGTATCGAGCAGTACTTC. Translated, it gives CASSLEGFGIEQYF.

For this clone: One end of the junction fails to match germline, which may point to a read error. The J gene is TRBJ2-7, the V gene TRBV7-2; D is uncertain. Germline CDR1 is SGHTA and CDR2 is FQGNSA. The CDR3 sequence is 13 residues long. The CDR3 here is CASGFGLAREQYF. DNA of the CDR3: TGTGCCAGCGGCTTTGGGTTAGCCCGCGAGCAGTACTTC.

V is TRBV7-2 and J is TRBJ2-3; D perhaps matches TRBD2 (5 bases). Germline loops: CDR1 SGHTA, CDR2 FQGNSA. The CDR3 runs 15 residues. Trimming took off 3 bases at V and 7 bases at J, with 17 bases between the two ends. DNA of the CDR3: TGTGCCAGCAGCTTGTCGGCGGGTAGTATGAATACGCAGTATTTT. Its protein is CASSLSAGSMNTQYF.

CDR3 residues: CAALTTGGNLGEQYF. In DNA, the CDR3 is TGTGCCGCGCTAACGACGGGAGGGAATTTAGGCGAGCAGTACTTC. The genes are TRBV6-5 and TRBJ2-7, with 8 positions matching TRBD2. Losses at the gene ends were 11 bases for V and 6 bases for J; bases not matched to a gene: 18. CDR1 is MNHEY and CDR2 is SVGAGI in the germline V gene. This CDR3 has 15 residues.

This clone was observed once. The gene calls are TRBV19 and TRBJ1-2, with D unresolved. The CDR3 runs 12 residues. In germline, CDR1 is LNHDA, CDR2 SQIVND (reference sequence). Trimming took off 5 bases at V and 2 bases at J, with 6 bases between the two ends. CDR3: CASSPRNYGYTF. The CDR3 region has the DNA TGTGCCAGTAGTCCACGGAACTATGGCTACACCTTC.

The CDR3 DNA follows: TGTGCCAGCAGCTCATCCGGGACAGTAAGACAGAATGAAAAACTGTTTTTT. This translates into CASSSSGTVRQNEKLFF. V gene TRBV13 combines with J gene TRBJ1-4; 7 bases line up with TRBD1. V shed 4 bases and J 5 bases; nucleotides not matched to a gene: 13. Germline V gene sequence: CDR1 PRHDT, CDR2 FYEKMQ (reference sequence). The CDR3 runs to 17 residues.

At least ten counts were recorded for this clone. The chain couples TRBV30 to TRBJ2-7; the D gene is possibly TRBD1 (6 bases). V was clipped by 4 bases and J by 3 bases, with 16 bases between them. The germline V gene encodes CDR1 GTSNPN and CDR2 SVGIG (reference sequence). This CDR3 has 14 residues. CDR3 residues: CAWNRDIENYEQYF. CDR3 in DNA: TGTGCCTGGAATCGGGACATAGAAAACTACGAGCAGTACTTC.

The chain joins TRBV5-6 to TRBJ2-2, with D perhaps TRBD1 (5 bases). The V gene's germline CDR1 is SGHDT and CDR2 YYEEEE. This CDR3 spans 16 amino acids. Trimming stripped 1 base from V and 4 bases from J, with 14 bases between. The CDR3: CASSLPLDSFTGELFF. CDR3 coding DNA: TGTGCCAGCAGCTTGCCCCTTGACAGCTTCACCGGGGAGCTGTTTTTT.